The clone carrying this T cell receptor (beta chain) was detected a few times. Its antigen is still unknown. The data stem from a study of blood T cells in healthy people across ages. The study's findings and limits: Aged donors had fewer naive CD4+ cells and lower diversity than long-lived donors.

PCR was performed a second time for about 6 to 12 cycles using a sample-barcoded 5' primer and a J-beta primer mix. TCRdb fed the 5' RACE reads into MiXCR, producing one record per CDR3 protein. The table lists roughly 700,000 distinct CDR3 sequences, around 48% of them singletons. The study drew donors from healthy Caucasian individuals in Russia aged roughly 6 to 100. For every donor, a draw yielded 8.5 to 10 milliliters of peripheral blood. There were at least 5 micrograms of total RNA extracted from every sample. The sample taken for sequencing was blood. The clonotype was recovered from a woman aged 60-75 years in good health.

As DNA, the CDR3 is TGCAGTGCTAGAGGGCAGCCGCGGTCCTACGAGCAGTACTTC. It translates to CSARGQPRSYEQYF. V is TRBV20-1 and J is TRBJ2-7; D is undetermined. The CDR3 consists of 14 residues. The germline V gene encodes CDR1 DFQATT and CDR2 SNEGSKA (reference sequence). V was trimmed by 1 base and J by 1 base, leaving 11 bases between them.